The sequence of this T cell receptor beta chain was determined in a study of lymphopenia after photon versus proton radiotherapy. Only in-frame clones appear in the TCRdb table, and some are missing; sequencing was by immunoSEQ multiplex PCR. The sample lists about 33,000 clones; about 90% were seen once. The CDR3 sequence is 17 residues long. The V and J ends lost 5 bases and 2 bases, in that order; junction bases with no gene match: 9. The germline V gene encodes CDR1 SGHRS and CDR2 YFSETQ. Of note for this clone: Its antigen is still unknown.

Study results and caveats: Authors raise, but do not show, better survival with proton therapy. Post-nadir TCR diversity decline inversely tracked overall survival among those who died. After the lymphocyte nadir, photon-treated repertoires showed oligoclonal expansion, especially of CD8+ Temra cells. Photon-treated patients lost naive T cells and TCR diversity; proton-treated stayed stable.

The receptor's source is a woman aged 50 to 60 with pancreatic cancer. The sequencing used peripheral blood, collected from a patient treated with photon-based radiotherapy. The chain employs TRBV5-1 and TRBJ2-6; the match to TRBD1 covers 8 bases. The CDR3 reads CASSLQGVLPGANVLTF. Here the CDR3 DNA reads TGCGCCAGCAGTCTACAGGGGGTGCTGCCTGGGGCCAACGTCCTGACTTTC.